Shown below are 28 T cell receptor beta chains from a single sample sequenced in a study of vaccination effects on CD4 cells after COVID-19. Antigen-specific CD4+ T cells expanded by the ViraFEST assay with viral peptide pools were then sequenced. Culture proceeded for 10 days, and CD4+ T cells were then isolated. Participants completed two doses of the BNT162b2 or mRNA-1273 vaccine. Their specific antigens are unknown. This table comes from immunoSEQ multiplex PCR, and its TCRdb copy is limited to in-frame clones, with some not included. The data contain 57,000 or so clones, 73% of them singletons. This specimen was CD4+ T cells from PBMCs cultured with HCoV-229E spike peptides, taken after COVID-19 vaccination. The source is a human donor who received a COVID-19 vaccine.

The CDR3 is CASSHQGSNTGELFF. In nucleotides, the CDR3 is TGTGCCAGCAGCCATCAGGGGTCGAACACCGGGGAGCTGTTTTTT. V is TRBV7-2 and J is TRBJ2-2; weak D call: TRBD1 (6 bases). CDR3 length: 15 residues. Looked up from germline, CDR1 is SGHTA and CDR2 is FQGNSA. V dropped 5 bases and J dropped 0 bases, with 10 bases sitting between them.

V usage is TRBV24-1 and J usage is TRBJ2-3; no reliable D call. This CDR3 has 13 residues. Germline V gives CDR1 KGHDR, CDR2 SFDVKD. The V end was cut by 2 bases, the J end by 5 bases, with 7 bases between. The CDR3 reads CATSDSAVDTQYF. The CDR3 DNA reads as TGTGCCACCAGTGATTCGGCGGTAGATACGCAGTATTTT.

The genes are TRBV7-2 and TRBJ1-2; D remains unclear. Germline loops: CDR1 SGHTA, CDR2 FQGNSA. V lost 5 bases and J lost 2, with 12 bases in between. This CDR3 has 14 residues. In nucleotides, the CDR3 is TGTGCCAGCAGCCAAGACGGCGGGAACTATGGCTACACCTTC. This gives the protein CASSQDGGNYGYTF.

This clone has just a few counts. In DNA, the CDR3 is TGCGCCAGCAGCGTCCAAAATCGGGACACCGGGGAGCTGTTTTTT. Translated: CASSVQNRDTGELFF. This sequence joins TRBV4-1 and TRBJ2-2, with D unresolved. V was trimmed by 5 bases and J by 3 bases, leaving 13 bases between them. Germline lookup yields CDR1 MGHRA and CDR2 YSYEKL. The CDR3 is 15 residues long.

This chain uses TRBV10-3 with TRBJ2-7; TRBD1 agrees at 7 bases. Germline trimming cut 6 bases from V and 2 bases from J; bases unmatched to any gene: 4. The CDR3 runs to 13 residues. Germline lookup yields CDR1 ENHRY and CDR2 SYGVKD. This CDR3 is CAIRQGPTYEQYV. The DNA for the CDR3 is TGTGCCATCAGACAGGGGCCAACCTACGAGCAGTACGTC.

The V and J genes are TRBV3-1 (or the pseudogene TRBV3-2) and TRBJ1-2; D gene uncertain. V lost 4 bases to trimming and J lost 0 bases, with 12 bases between them. The CDR3 loop spans 15 amino acids. CDR1 and CDR2 from the germline V gene are LGHDT and YNNKEL (reference sequence). The CDR3 sequence is CASSLNIGANYGYTF. The CDR3 nucleotides are TGTGCCAGCAGCCTGAATATAGGAGCTAACTATGGCTACACCTTC.

The chain is built from TRBV7-2 and TRBJ1-4; a possible D gene is TRBD1 (6 bases). CDR3 length: 18 residues. Germline CDR1 is SGHTA and CDR2 is FQGNSA. V gave up 2 bases and J gave up 8 bases, with 24 bases separating them. Here the CDR3 DNA reads TGTGCCAGCAGCTTATTAAATCTAAGGGGGGGCTCTGAGGAAAAACTGTTTTTT. Translating it yields CASSLLNLRGGSEEKLFF.

The chain links TRBV6-2 or TRBV6-3 to TRBJ2-7; no firm D call. The V end was cut by 0 bases, the J end by 3 bases, with 9 bases between. The germline V gene has CDR1 MNHEY and CDR2 SVGEGT. This CDR3 is 14 amino acids long. The CDR3 nucleotides are TGTGCCAGCAGTTACTCGAGCAGTTACTACGAGCAGTACGTC. Protein: CASSYSSSYYEQYV.

This clone was counted a single time. The chain has TRBV6-1 and TRBJ1-2, with a tentative D call TRBD1 (6 bases). Deletions cut 0 bases from V and 3 bases from J, with 11 bases between. Per germline, CDR1 MNHNS and CDR2 SASEGT. This CDR3 has 15 residues. CDR3 residues: CASSEAGTSYYGYTF. The CDR3 nucleotides are TGTGCCAGCAGTGAAGCGGGGACATCCTACTATGGCTACACCTTC.

This clone was found a few times. The chain is built from TRBV7-6 and TRBJ2-5, with TRBD1 identical over 7 bases. The length of the CDR3 is 18 residues. The ends lost 5 bases at V and 2 bases at J; junction bases unmatched: 17. In germline, CDR1 is SGHVS, CDR2 FNYEAQ. CDR3 bases: TGTGCCAGCAGCGGTCCGGACAGGAGGATCGTACGGCAAGAGACCCAGTACTTC. Amino acids: CASSGPDRRIVRQETQYF.

In this sample, this clone turned up once. V and J are TRBV14 and TRBJ1-2; 7 bases are a match to TRBD1. The CDR3 has 14 residues. Germline V CDR1 and CDR2: SGHDN, FVKESK. V was clipped by 1 base and J by 5 bases; unmatched bases: 4. The CDR3: CASSQGQGPYGYTF. The CDR3 region has the DNA TGTGCCAGCAGCCAAGGACAGGGTCCTTATGGCTACACCTTC.

This clone was counted between two and nine times. CDR3 residues: CASSESRTRGDYGYTF. The CDR3 DNA is TGTGCCAGCAGTGAATCCAGGACCAGGGGGGACTATGGCTACACCTTC. The chain uses TRBV2 and TRBJ1-2, with 7 bases fitting TRBD1. V shed 2 bases, J shed 3 bases, and the junction held 9 bases outside the gene matches. The CDR3 is 16 amino acids. CDR1 and CDR2 from the germline V gene are SNHLY and FYNNEI.

V is TRBV6-1 and J is TRBJ1-5, with no clear D. Trimming removed 3 bases at V and 5 bases at J, with 8 bases between. This CDR3 spans 13 amino acids. Germline values: CDR1 MNHNS, CDR2 SASEGT. The CDR3: CASSERADQPQHF. CDR3 bases: TGTGCCAGCAGTGAGCGGGCAGATCAGCCCCAGCATTTT.

J is TRBJ2-7 and V is TRBV5-1; D may match TRBD1 or TRBD2 (5 bases each). Deletions cut 2 bases from V and 12 bases from J, with 24 bases between. The CDR3 sequence is 15 residues long. Germline values: CDR1 SGHRS, CDR2 YFSETQ. DNA of the CDR3: TGCGCCAGCAGCTTCCTGGGGGAATACCGTTTTGGTCGGTACGTC. Amino acid sequence: CASSFLGEYRFGRYV.

The V call is TRBV5-1, the J call TRBJ1-4; 7 nucleotides agree with TRBD1. The CDR3 spans 15 residues. Trimming removed 5 bases from V and 4 bases from J; junction bases left unmatched: 8. The germline V gene has CDR1 SGHRS and CDR2 YFSETQ. DNA of the CDR3: TGCGCCAGCAGTTCTACAGGGGCAGTTAATGAAAAACTGTTTTTT. Translated, it gives CASSSTGAVNEKLFF.

The genes are TRBV4-3 and TRBJ2-3; 7 positions match TRBD1. From germline, CDR1 is LGHNA and CDR2 YSLEER. This CDR3 has 16 residues. V lost 6 bases and J lost 4; bases outside the gene matches: 13. Here the CDR3 DNA reads TGCGCCAGCAGTCAACATTCCCGGGACAGCGCAGATACGCAGTATTTT. Protein product: CASSQHSRDSADTQYF.

This chain connects TRBV18 to TRBJ1-1; D gene uncertain. Germline V gene data show CDR1 as KGHSH and CDR2 as LQKENI. The CDR3 length is 14 residues. Between the trimmed V and J ends, which lost 3 bases and 0 bases, there was a span of 8 bases. The CDR3 reads CASSPFRVNTEAFF. CDR3 DNA: TGTGCCAGCTCACCTTTCCGGGTGAACACTGAAGCTTTCTTT.

This clone was picked up one time. The V gene is TRBV14, the J gene TRBJ1-1, with D hard to call. Germline lookup yields CDR1 SGHDN and CDR2 FVKESK. The CDR3 spans 13 residues. The V end was cut by 5 bases, the J end by 5 bases, with 12 bases between. Here the CDR3 DNA reads TGTGCCAGCAGCGGCGCCCTTGGGACTGAAGCTTTCTTT. Translating it yields CASSGALGTEAFF.

V and J are TRBV7-3 and TRBJ2-2, with D uncertain. The CDR3 covers 14 residues. Trimming pared 5 bases from V and 5 bases from J, leaving 12 bases between. Germline CDR1 SGHTA, CDR2 FQGTGA. The chain's CDR3 is CASSPTSGTGELFF. CDR3 nucleotide sequence: TGTGCCAGCAGCCCAACCAGTGGGACCGGGGAGCTGTTTTTT.

The CDR3 sequence is CASTQGPSGYNEQFF. The CDR3 DNA reads TGTGCCAGCACCCAAGGTCCTTCCGGCTACAATGAGCAGTTCTTC. This rearrangement joins TRBV2 to TRBJ2-1; no reliable D call. The germline V gene encodes CDR1 SNHLY and CDR2 FYNNEI. The CDR3 contains 15 residues. Trimming removed 7 bases from V and 3 bases from J, with 16 bases in between.

This clone turned up a few times. The chain employs TRBV7-3 and TRBJ1-5; D uncertain. The CDR3 spans 13 residues. Germline loops: CDR1 SGHTA, CDR2 FQGTGA. With 2 bases removed from V and 7 bases from J, the gap between germline ends came to 9 bases. CDR3 in DNA: TGTGCCAGCAGCTTATTTGCGGGGCAGCCCCAGCATTTT. It translates to CASSLFAGQPQHF.

The chain carries TRBV9 and TRBJ2-5, with 10 bases identical to TRBD2. The length of the CDR3 is 15 residues. Germline V CDR1 and CDR2: SGDLS, YYNGEE. V shed 7 bases, J shed 4 bases, and the junction held 10 bases outside the gene matches. CDR3: CASSSGTSVVETQYF. The CDR3 DNA reads as TGTGCCAGCTCTTCCGGGACTAGCGTCGTAGAGACCCAGTACTTC.

CDR3 protein: CASGRDSSYEQYV. CDR3 nucleotide sequence: TGTGCCAGCGGACGGGACAGTTCCTACGAGCAGTACGTC. The chain recombines TRBV2 with TRBJ2-7; 7 nucleotides match TRBD1. This CDR3 has 13 amino acids. The V and J ends lost 8 bases and 1 base, in that order; junction bases with no gene match: 5. Germline values: CDR1 SNHLY, CDR2 FYNNEI.

The chain joins TRBV5-6 to TRBJ1-1, with unresolved D. Germline loops: CDR1 SGHDT, CDR2 YYEEEE. This CDR3 is 15 amino acids long. Trimming shortened V by 0 bases and J by 0 bases, and 9 bases separated the two germline ends. Written as DNA, the CDR3 is TGTGCCAGCAGCTTGGCCGACGGATTGAACACTGAAGCTTTCTTT. This encodes CASSLADGLNTEAFF.

This chain connects TRBV11-2 to TRBJ2-1; 8 nucleotides align to TRBD2. The CDR3 contains 16 residues. Germline trimming cut 1 base from V and 9 bases from J; bases unmatched to any gene: 11. The V gene's germline CDR1 is SGHAT and CDR2 FQNNGV. CDR3 amino acids: CASSLVAGGTLGEQFF. The CDR3 nucleotides read TGTGCCAGCAGCTTAGTTGCGGGGGGCACTCTCGGTGAGCAGTTCTTC.

In this sample, this clone turned up a few times. The V and J genes are TRBV2 and TRBJ2-2, with D perhaps TRBD1 (5 bases). The CDR3 covers 13 residues. Trimming left V 4 bases short and J 9 bases short, with 12 bases between. From germline, CDR1 is SNHLY and CDR2 FYNNEI. The DNA for the CDR3 is TGTGCCAGCAGTGCCCTCACAGGTCGGGAGCTGTTTTTT. Translation gives CASSALTGRELFF.

The chain uses TRBV5-1 and TRBJ2-2; TRBD1 is a possible D gene (5 bases). The CDR3 contains 16 residues. CDR1 is SGHRS and CDR2 is YFSETQ in the germline V gene. Between the trimmed V and J ends, which lost 2 bases and 0 bases, there was a span of 11 bases. The CDR3 protein is CASSLGQTANTGELFF. The CDR3, as DNA: TGCGCCAGCAGCTTAGGCCAGACAGCGAACACCGGGGAGCTGTTTTTT.

The chain uses TRBV7-2 and TRBJ1-5; D gene unclear. From germline, CDR1 is SGHTA and CDR2 FQGNSA. V was shortened by 2 bases and J by 4 bases, with 6 bases between the two germline ends. The CDR3 contains 13 residues. The CDR3 nucleotides read TGTGCCAGCAGCTTACACATAAATCAGCCCCAGCATTTT. It is translated as CASSLHINQPQHF.